A single sample gave rise to the 2 T cell receptor beta chains below, sequenced in a study of high-grade serous ovarian cancer treatment subgroups. Generated by immunoSEQ multiplex PCR, the TCRdb table keeps only in-frame clones and is missing some. The sample contains 35,000 to 45,000 clones, about 80% of which appear only once. The tumor samples were collected prior to definitive surgery or chemotherapy. The sequenced sample was tumor tissue. The source is a human donor with high-grade serous ovarian cancer.

This clone was detected a few times. The chain combines TRBV11-1 with TRBJ1-5, with D possibly being TRBD1 (6 bases). V lost 7 bases and J 2 bases, leaving 18 bases between the germline ends. The germline CDR1 and CDR2 sequences are SGHAT and FQDESV (reference sequence). CDR3 length equals 16 residues. The CDR3 here is CASTRLVGGRNQPQHF. CDR3 nucleotides: TGTGCCAGCACCCGTCTTGTCGGGGGGCGCAATCAGCCCCAGCATTTT.

In DNA, the CDR3 is TGTGCCAGCCGGACAGGGGTGGCGGAGACCCAGTACTTC. Encoded protein: CASRTGVAETQYF. The chain carries TRBV19 and TRBJ2-5; TRBD1 agrees at 9 bases. The CDR3 covers 13 residues. Germline CDR1 is LNHDA and CDR2 is SQIVND (reference sequence). Trimming took 9 bases from V and 5 from J; bases not matched to a gene: 7.